The 30 T cell receptor beta chains in this list originate from one sample, sequenced in a study of shared clonotypes between healthy human individuals. Clones were sequenced by immunoSEQ multiplex PCR, and TCRdb holds only the in-frame ones, with some missing. The table has approximately 250,000 clones, about 69% seen once. The sequencing sample was made of memory CD4+ T cells sorted from blood. Subset: CD45RA-negative fraction. These receptors were obtained from a man aged 25-45 years in good health.

About this clone: At the DNA level, this CDR3 is encoded by other sequences in the same sample as well. The rearrangement links TRBV18 to TRBJ2-7; 7 bases map to TRBD1. CDR3 length: 12 residues. Germline trimming cut 6 bases from V and 3 bases from J; bases unmatched to any gene: 2. The germline CDR1 and CDR2 sequences are KGHSH and LQKENI. CDR3 coding DNA: TGTGCCAGCTCTCCAGGGGGCTACGAGCAGTACTTC. Its protein product is CASSPGGYEQYF.

This chain joins TRBV29-1 and TRBJ2-2; D tentatively fits TRBD1 or TRBD2 (5 bases each). The CDR3 spans 14 residues. CDR1 SQVTM and CDR2 ANQGSEA come from the germline V gene. Trimming took 7 bases from V and 3 from J, leaving 15 bases between them. The CDR3 DNA is TGCAGCGGCCGGACTTTAGGGGACACCGGGGAGCTGTTTTTT. This codes for CSGRTLGDTGELFF.

This chain connects TRBV5-1 to TRBJ1-3; the D gene is possibly TRBD1 (6 bases). The CDR3 is made up of 17 amino acids. Germline CDR1 SGHRS, CDR2 YFSETQ. V was trimmed by 4 bases and J by 0 bases, leaving 17 bases between them. The CDR3 reads CASSPSGTTLSGNTIYF. Here the CDR3 DNA reads TGCGCCAGCAGCCCCTCCGGGACAACCCTCTCTGGAAACACCATATATTTT. Using reference TRBV5-1 and TRBJ1-3 for the parts outside the CDR3, the full variable domain is KAGVTQTPRYLIKTRGQQVTLSCSPISGHRSVSWYQQTPGQGLQFLFEYFSETQRNKGNFPGRFSGRQFSNSRSEMNVSTLELGDSALYLCASSPSGTTLSGNTIYFGEGSWLTVV.

This rearrangement joins TRBV28 to TRBJ2-3; D uncertain. CDR1 is MDHEN and CDR2 is SYDVKM in the germline V gene. The CDR3 sequence is 11 residues long. Trimming shortened V by 6 bases and J by 6 bases, and 7 bases separated the two germline ends. The CDR3, as DNA: TGTGCCAGCAGCTGGAAGGATACGCAGTATTTT. This encodes CASSWKDTQYF.

This clone was counted at least ten times. V and J are TRBV5-4 and TRBJ2-2; 10 positions match TRBD2. This CDR3 spans 15 amino acids. J lost 5 bases, V lost 0 bases, and 1 base had no gene match. CDR1 and CDR2 (germline): SGHNT, YYREEE (reference sequence). The CDR3: CASSLASGRTGELFF. As DNA, the CDR3 is TGTGCCAGCAGCTTGGCTAGCGGGAGAACCGGGGAGCTGTTTTTT.

The chain combines TRBV7-2 with TRBJ2-4; D perhaps matches TRBD1 (5 bases). The V gene lost 4 bases and the J gene lost 9 bases, with 13 bases spanning the gap. There are 13 residues in the CDR3. Germline V gene lookup returns CDR1 SGHTA and CDR2 FQGNSA. DNA for the CDR3: TGTGCCAGCAGCTCGCAGGGATCAGGCATTCAGTACTTC. Translated: CASSSQGSGIQYF. The full variable domain, its missing parts supplied by reference TRBV7-2 and TRBJ2-4, is GAGVSQSPSNKVTEKGKDVELRCDPISGHTALYWYRQSLGQGLEFLIYFQGNSAPDKSGLPSDRFSAERTGGSVSTLTIQRTQQEDSAVYLCASSSQGSGIQYFGAGTRLSVL.

This clone was detected only once. This chain connects TRBV21-1 to TRBJ2-1; TRBD2, the table's D call, was not compared with the DNA. TRBV21-1 is a recognized pseudogene. The CDR3 spans 16 residues. The CDR3 nucleotides read TGTGCCAGCAGCAAAGCGAGGGACTCGAGGGTCAATGAGCAGTTCTTC. Its protein is CASSKARDSRVNEQFF.

V gene TRBV2 combines with J gene TRBJ2-7; D not certain. Germline V gene data show CDR1 as SNHLY and CDR2 as FYNNEI. V was clipped by 7 bases and J by 3 bases, with 10 bases between them. This CDR3 is 12 amino acids long. CDR3 amino acids: CASKSAVYEQYF. CDR3 coding DNA: TGTGCCAGCAAATCGGCGGTCTACGAGCAGTACTTC.

This sequence joins TRBV5-1 and TRBJ2-1; D is uncertain. V lost 5 bases and J 1 base, leaving 7 bases between the germline ends. CDR3 size: 13 residues. CDR1 and CDR2 from the germline V gene are SGHRS and YFSETQ. CDR3 bases: TGCGCCAGCAGTAAGGAATCCTACAATGAGCAGTTCTTC. Translated: CASSKESYNEQFF.

This CDR3 is CASRTSGSVGTGELFF. DNA for the CDR3: TGCGCCAGCCGGACTAGCGGGAGTGTGGGAACCGGGGAGCTGTTTTTT. The chain employs TRBV5-1 and TRBJ2-2; 13 positions agree with TRBD2. This CDR3 region has 16 residues. Germline CDR1 is SGHRS and CDR2 is YFSETQ. The ends lost 7 bases at V and 5 bases at J; junction bases unmatched: 8.

The V call is TRBV18, the J call TRBJ2-2, with D uncertain. The germline V gene has CDR1 KGHSH and CDR2 LQKENI. This CDR3 region has 15 residues. Trimming left V 1 base short and J 3 bases short, with 9 bases between. The DNA for the CDR3 is TGTGCCAGCTCACCACAATTAGGGTACACCGGGGAGCTGTTTTTT. It yields the protein CASSPQLGYTGELFF.

CDR3 nucleotide sequence: TGTGCCAGCAGCGCAAGGGACTACACAGATACGCAGTATTTT. Residues: CASSARDYTDTQYF. This chain connects TRBV9 to TRBJ2-3, with 7 nucleotides matching TRBD2. This CDR3 is 14 amino acids long. Germline CDR1 and CDR2: SGDLS and YYNGEE. V trimming: 3 bases; J trimming: 2 bases; junction bases outside the gene matches: 3.

The genes are TRBV9 and TRBJ2-1, with 8 bases that match TRBD1. V dropped 3 bases and J dropped 4; count of bases not matched to a gene: 6. CDR1 is SGDLS and CDR2 is YYNGEE in the germline V gene. There are 15 residues in the CDR3. CDR3 coding DNA: TGTGCCAGCAGCGGCAAGACAGGGGAATACAATGAGCAGTTCTTC. This encodes CASSGKTGEYNEQFF. Full variable domain (missing parts from reference TRBV9 and TRBJ2-1): DSGVTQTPKHLITATGQRVTLRCSPRSGDLSVYWYQQSLDQGLQFLIQYYNGEERAKGNILERFSAQQFPDLHSELNLSSLELGDSALYFCASSGKTGEYNEQFFGPGTRLTVL.

This chain uses TRBV10-1 with TRBJ2-7; the match to TRBD1 covers 9 bases. The CDR3 is 13 amino acids. V shed 11 bases, J shed 3 bases, and the junction held 8 bases outside the gene matches. The germline gives CDR1 WNHNN, CDR2 SYGVQD (reference sequence). CDR3 region: CAVHRGHNYEQYF. Here the CDR3 DNA reads TGCGCCGTCCACAGGGGGCATAACTACGAGCAGTACTTC.

The V call is TRBV19, the J call TRBJ2-7; 9 positions agree with TRBD1. This CDR3 is built from 13 residues. The ends lost 4 bases at V and 4 bases at J; junction bases unmatched: 2. Germline CDR1 reads LNHDA; CDR2 reads SQIVND (reference sequence). The CDR3 DNA reads as TGTGCCAGTAGTAGGGACAGGGATTACGAGCAGTACTTC. As protein: CASSRDRDYEQYF.

DNA of the CDR3: TGTGCCTGGAATCGACTAGCGGGAGTCAGTGAGCAGTTCTTC. Its protein product is CAWNRLAGVSEQFF. The chain joins TRBV30 to TRBJ2-1; 12 nucleotides agree with TRBD2. This CDR3 comprises 14 residues. Germline V gene lookup returns CDR1 GTSNPN and CDR2 SVGIG (reference sequence). J was trimmed by 9 bases and V by 4 bases; bases with no gene match: 7.

This clone was picked up a small number of times. The sample carries other DNA sequences with the same CDR3. This sequence joins TRBV9 and TRBJ2-2; D gene uncertain. Germline V gene data show CDR1 as SGDLS and CDR2 as YYNGEE. CDR3 length: 13 residues. V lost 0 bases and J 3 bases, leaving 3 bases between the germline ends. The CDR3 protein is CASSVVDTGELFF. The CDR3, as DNA: TGTGCCAGCAGCGTAGTAGACACCGGGGAGCTGTTTTTT.

V gene TRBV5-1 combines with J gene TRBJ1-1, with D hard to call. Germline CDR1 SGHRS, CDR2 YFSETQ. The germline V and J ends were trimmed by 4 bases and 1 base, with 8 bases remaining between them. CDR3 size: 13 residues. CDR3 bases: TGCGCCAGCAGCAGAACACAGAACACTGAAGCTTTCTTT. It encodes CASSRTQNTEAFF.

This clone was detected a few times. This sequence joins TRBV5-6 and TRBJ1-2; no clear D gene. The CDR3 runs 13 residues. Germline V CDR1 and CDR2: SGHDT, YYEEEE. V gave up 4 bases and J gave up 4 bases, with 11 bases separating them. In nucleotides, the CDR3 is TGTGCCAGCAGCCCATCGAGTGGCTATGGCTACACCTTC. Protein sequence: CASSPSSGYGYTF. Full variable domain (remainder filled in from reference TRBV5-6 and TRBJ1-2): DAGVTQSPTHLIKTRGQQVTLRCSPKSGHDTVSWYQQALGQGPQFIFQYYEEEERQRGNFPDRFSGHQFPNYSSELNVNALLLGDSALYLCASSPSSGYGYTFGSGTRLTVV.

The chain combines TRBV19 with TRBJ2-7; D might be TRBD1 (5 bases). The CDR3 is 14 amino acids. The V gene lost 4 bases and the J gene lost 0 bases, with 10 bases spanning the gap. Germline V gene sequence: CDR1 LNHDA, CDR2 SQIVND (reference sequence). The CDR3 protein is CASSKAGNSYEQYF. CDR3 in DNA: TGTGCCAGTAGTAAGGCAGGGAACTCCTACGAGCAGTACTTC.

This clone was detected only a few times. The chain links TRBV6-5 to TRBJ2-7; D is undetermined. CDR3 length: 13 residues. The germline CDR1 and CDR2 sequences are MNHEY and SVGAGI. V was trimmed by 5 bases and J by 2 bases, leaving 10 bases between them. CDR3 bases: TGTGCCAGCAGTCGCCCCCAAACCTACGAGCAGTACTTC. Residues: CASSRPQTYEQYF.

V gene TRBV7-8 combines with J gene TRBJ2-2; perhaps TRBD1 as D (6 bases). The germline V gene has CDR1 SGHVS and CDR2 FQNEAQ. Trimming cost V 3 bases and J 6 bases, with 17 bases left between them. There are 16 residues in the CDR3. The CDR3 here is CASSFRGLKSPGELFF. Written as DNA, the CDR3 is TGTGCCAGCAGCTTTAGGGGGTTAAAGTCGCCCGGGGAGCTGTTTTTT.

The table lists this clone with a few counts. This chain uses TRBV5-1 with TRBJ2-5; D is uncertain. Trimming removed 2 bases from V and 7 bases from J, with 12 bases in between. This CDR3 has 13 amino acids. Germline V gene sequence: CDR1 SGHRS, CDR2 YFSETQ. Written as DNA, the CDR3 is TGCGCCAGCAGCTTTGTAGTAGACGCGACCCAGTACTTC. Translating it yields CASSFVVDATQYF.

The chain is built from TRBV7-3 and TRBJ2-3, with D perhaps matching TRBD1 or TRBD2 (5 bases each). V lost 1 base and J lost 1, with 6 bases in between. Per the germline V gene, CDR1 is SGHTA and CDR2 is FQGTGA. The CDR3 loop spans 14 amino acids. CDR3 nucleotide sequence: TGTGCCAGCAGCTTAAGAGGGGGCACAGATACGCAGTATTTT. It specifies CASSLRGGTDTQYF.

This clone was found many times. The sample contains more than one DNA sequence encoding this CDR3. The chain combines TRBV4-3 with TRBJ2-1; D is possibly TRBD1 (5 bases). The CDR3 has 18 residues. V was shortened by 4 bases and J by 5 bases, with 24 bases between the two germline ends. Germline loops: CDR1 LGHNA, CDR2 YSLEER. CDR3 DNA: TGCGCCAGCAGCCCCATGAAAGAGCCAGGGCCCACTAACAATGAGCAGTTCTTC. Its protein product is CASSPMKEPGPTNNEQFF.

The chain links TRBV19 to TRBJ2-1; 9 bases are shared with TRBD2. V was pared by 3 bases and J by 5 bases, with 5 bases of the junction left unmatched. This CDR3 region has 15 residues. The V gene's germline CDR1 is LNHDA and CDR2 SQIVND (reference sequence). CDR3 loop: CASSILAGLHNEQFF. CDR3 DNA: TGTGCCAGTAGTATCCTAGCGGGATTACACAATGAGCAGTTCTTC.

The chain's CDR3 is CAISGGDTGHEQYF. DNA for the CDR3: TGTGCCATCAGTGGCGGGGACACTGGGCACGAGCAGTACTTC. The chain uses TRBV10-3 and TRBJ2-7; either TRBD1 or TRBD2 may fit D (6 bases each). There are 14 residues in the CDR3. Germline V gives CDR1 ENHRY, CDR2 SYGVKD. V lost 4 bases and J lost 5, with 15 bases in between.

The chain employs TRBV18 and TRBJ2-1; 9 nucleotides line up with TRBD1. This CDR3 has 14 residues. Trimming at V came to 5 bases and at J to 10 bases, leaving 9 bases not matched to a gene. CDR1 and CDR2 from the germline V gene are KGHSH and LQKENI. The CDR3 sequence is CASSVGQGPLEQFF. In DNA, the CDR3 is TGTGCCAGCTCAGTGGGACAGGGCCCGCTGGAGCAGTTCTTC.

The chain joins TRBV18 to TRBJ2-7, with 9 bases aligning to TRBD2. CDR1 and CDR2 from the germline V gene are KGHSH and LQKENI. CDR3 length equals 13 residues. Trimming cost V 5 bases and J 6 bases; bases outside gene matches: 5. The CDR3 DNA follows: TGTGCCAGCTCAATAGCGGGAGAGGGCGAGCAGTACTTC. Protein sequence: CASSIAGEGEQYF.

This clone turned up a few times. The genes are TRBV28 and TRBJ1-1; 10 positions match TRBD1. Per germline, CDR1 MDHEN and CDR2 SYDVKM. Trimming at V came to 5 bases and at J to 6 bases, leaving 9 bases not matched to a gene. CDR3 length: 15 amino acids. Here the CDR3 reads CASSDDRGRGAEAFF. For the CDR3, the DNA is TGTGCCAGCAGTGACGACAGGGGGCGCGGGGCTGAAGCTTTCTTT.